This T cell receptor (beta chain) was recorded in a study of blood T cell repertoires in COVID-19. Across the study: PBMCs, B-cell-depleted T cells, or T cells were the source of the cDNA or gDNA that made up the material.

As processed by the authors: Reference gene primer amplification gave nucleated cell count estimates. The protocol was immunoSEQ multiplex PCR, while the TCRdb copy is restricted to in-frame clones and leaves out a portion. V, J and clone size were drawn from that table, and D and trimming were deduced from the DNA. This table has more than 250,000 clones, around 88% appearing once. The V gene's germline CDR1 is SGHRS and CDR2 YFSETQ. This CDR3 has 15 amino acids. V was trimmed by 0 bases and J by 0 bases, leaving 9 bases between them. This sequence originates from a woman in her twenties or thirties with COVID-19, enrolled during active disease. This chain uses TRBV5-1 with TRBJ1-1; D possibly corresponds to TRBD1 (6 bases). Input material: peripheral blood. The CDR3 region has the DNA TGCGCCAGCAGCTTGGGACAGGCGGTGAACACTGAAGCTTTCTTT. It codes for CASSLGQAVNTEAFF.